This TCR beta chain originates from a study of regulatory T cells in long-lasting Graves disease. On this clonotype itself: The junction differs from germline at one of its ends, possibly a read error.

Germline V gives CDR1 SGHAT, CDR2 FQDESV (reference sequence). The CDR3 consists of 15 residues. The time point was: newly diagnosed GD, antithyroid drugs for less than 3 months. There was RNA extracted from PBMCs, and the TCR library was made from it. Building of the TCR beta libraries involved iRepertoire HTBI primers and Arm-PCR of CDR3 regions. One entry per CDR3 protein, called by TCRdb with MiXCR from the multiplex PCR reads. The sample holds under 800,000 distinct CDR3 sequences, roughly 15% seen once. The same data also went into a second study, on T cells in Graves' hyperthyroidism and ophthalmopathy.

This receptor was taken from a young woman with Graves disease. The V call is TRBV11-1, the J call TRBJ2-1; D may match TRBD1 or TRBD2 (5 bases each). The specimen comprised peripheral blood mononuclear cells (PBMCs), sampled at new diagnosis, from a patient treated with antithyroid drugs. In DNA, the CDR3 is TGCGCCAGCAGACTGAAGGGGAGCTACAACAATGAGCAGTTCTTC. Translating gives CASRLKGSYNNEQFF. The full variable domain, with the rest looked up from reference TRBV11-1 and TRBJ2-1, is EAEVAQSPRYKITEKSQAVAFWCDPISGHATLYWYRQILGQGPELLVQFQDESVVDDSQLPKDRFSAERLKGVDSTLKIQPAELGDSAMYLCASRLKGSYNNEQFFGPGTRLTVL.